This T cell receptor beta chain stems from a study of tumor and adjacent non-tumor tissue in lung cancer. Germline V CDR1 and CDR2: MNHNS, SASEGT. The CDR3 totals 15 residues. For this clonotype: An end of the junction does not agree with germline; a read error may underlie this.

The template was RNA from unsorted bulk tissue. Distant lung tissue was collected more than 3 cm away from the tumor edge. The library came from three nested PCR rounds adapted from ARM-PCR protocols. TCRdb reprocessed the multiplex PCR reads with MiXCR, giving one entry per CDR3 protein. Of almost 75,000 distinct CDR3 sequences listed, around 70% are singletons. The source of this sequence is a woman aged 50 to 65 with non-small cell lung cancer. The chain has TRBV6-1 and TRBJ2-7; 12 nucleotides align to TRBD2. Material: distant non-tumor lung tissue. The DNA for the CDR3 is TGTGCCAGCAGTGGTGGACTAGCGGGAAAGTACGAGCAGCACTTC. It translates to CASSGGLAGKYEQHF.